These T cell receptor beta chains were read from a single sample in a study of T cell repertoires in cytomegalovirus infection. No cognate antigen is known for these TCRs. TCRdb redid the calling of the reads with MiXCR, one entry per CDR3 protein. The table records about 740,000 distinct CDR3 sequences, roughly 33% of them present only once. Sequenced here: cultured PBMCs, sampled from culture after CMV antigen stimulation. These receptors all stem from a human donor in good health (CMV status not recorded). Some clones in this sample may be carry-over from other donors' samples. Each CDR3 is given without its conserved first and last residue. Each record gives: clone size, V gene, J gene, CDR3 protein. Clone size appears in some rows only: once, few, many, or a class for an expanded clone.

clone_size: few
v_call: TRBV20-1
j_call: TRBJ1-5
cdr3_aa: SASTSSQPQH

clone_size: few
v_call: TRBV4-3
j_call: TRBJ2-3
cdr3_aa: ASSQFIAEGSDTQY

clone_size: -
v_call: TRBV6-6
j_call: TRBJ1-4
cdr3_aa: ASSDPGTAPEKLF

clone_size: -
v_call: TRBV7-8
j_call: TRBJ2-2
cdr3_aa: ASSLSRVPQNTGELF

clone_size: -
v_call: TRBV15
j_call: TRBJ2-4
cdr3_aa: ATSISPRRLAKNIQY

clone_size: -
v_call: TRBV6-1
j_call: TRBJ2-1
cdr3_aa: ASTIQATSSYNEQF

clone_size: -
v_call: TRBV20-1
j_call: TRBJ1-1
cdr3_aa: SAAGTANTEAF

clone_size: few
v_call: TRBV11-2
j_call: TRBJ2-3
cdr3_aa: ASSGLWAAQY

clone_size: -
v_call: TRBV12-3/TRBV12-4
j_call: TRBJ2-5
cdr3_aa: ASNNRDRLGTQY

clone_size: -
v_call: TRBV20-1
j_call: TRBJ2-7
cdr3_aa: SAGQGAQAYEQY

clone_size: -
v_call: TRBV4-1
j_call: TRBJ2-7
cdr3_aa: ASSQDLAGATYEQY

clone_size: few
v_call: TRBV6-6
j_call: TRBJ2-7
cdr3_aa: ASSYPRLAGEPYEQY

clone_size: many
v_call: TRBV7-2
j_call: TRBJ2-3
cdr3_aa: ASSSTGIHTQY

clone_size: few
v_call: TRBV7-8
j_call: TRBJ1-3
cdr3_aa: ASSPRGGRGNTIY

clone_size: few
v_call: TRBV14
j_call: TRBJ1-5
cdr3_aa: ASSHVFWTGKSNQPQH

clone_size: -
v_call: TRBV20-1
j_call: TRBJ2-5
cdr3_aa: SARIPGAREETQY

clone_size: -
v_call: TRBV6-1
j_call: TRBJ2-4
cdr3_aa: ASIKSLAKNIQY

clone_size: -
v_call: TRBV24-1
j_call: TRBJ2-5
cdr3_aa: ATSDTPRETQY

clone_size: -
v_call: TRBV12-3/TRBV12-4
j_call: TRBJ1-5
cdr3_aa: ASSSQGAAHQPQH

clone_size: -
v_call: TRBV28
j_call: TRBJ2-3
cdr3_aa: ASSYGLLGTYYSTDTQY

clone_size: -
v_call: TRBV7-8
j_call: TRBJ2-5
cdr3_aa: ASSLATLGLVQETQY

clone_size: -
v_call: TRBV20-1
j_call: TRBJ1-3
cdr3_aa: SASSGGGNTIY

clone_size: -
v_call: TRBV5-4
j_call: TRBJ2-1
cdr3_aa: ASSLAGQDLWGQF

clone_size: -
v_call: TRBV4-2
j_call: TRBJ2-3
cdr3_aa: ASSQGLAGDSSTDTQY

clone_size: -
v_call: TRBV6-6
j_call: TRBJ2-7
cdr3_aa: ASSRAGDSYEQY

clone_size: few
v_call: TRBV28
j_call: TRBJ1-1
cdr3_aa: ASSLWGDHGEAF

clone_size: few
v_call: TRBV19
j_call: TRBJ2-7
cdr3_aa: ASSARGASYEQY

clone_size: few
v_call: TRBV12-3/TRBV12-4
j_call: TRBJ1-6
cdr3_aa: ASREDWTYNSPLH

clone_size: -
v_call: TRBV28
j_call: TRBJ1-2
cdr3_aa: ASTRSGTGVNGYT

clone_size: -
v_call: TRBV12-3/TRBV12-4
j_call: TRBJ1-2
cdr3_aa: ASSQQEHGGYGYT

clone_size: few
v_call: TRBV7-9
j_call: TRBJ1-2
cdr3_aa: ASSSGGQLYGYT

clone_size: -
v_call: TRBV20-1
j_call: TRBJ1-1
cdr3_aa: SARDSGRNTEAF

clone_size: many
v_call: TRBV7-2
j_call: TRBJ1-5
cdr3_aa: ASSLDPGSNQPQH

clone_size: -
v_call: TRBV4-3
j_call: TRBJ2-7
cdr3_aa: ASSLPLRGSSYEQY

clone_size: few
v_call: TRBV5-5
j_call: TRBJ2-1
cdr3_aa: ASSFSGDNEQF

clone_size: -
v_call: TRBV15
j_call: TRBJ2-7
cdr3_aa: ATSRDPNLPGGSLYEQY

clone_size: few
v_call: TRBV6-6
j_call: TRBJ1-3
cdr3_aa: ASTLESSGNTIY

clone_size: -
v_call: TRBV20-1
j_call: TRBJ2-1
cdr3_aa: SADQSGAEQF

clone_size: few
v_call: TRBV4-1
j_call: TRBJ2-1
cdr3_aa: ASSQDQARYNEQF

clone_size: -
v_call: TRBV11-2
j_call: TRBJ1-4
cdr3_aa: ASSVIRTGKEKLF

clone_size: many
v_call: TRBV7-8
j_call: TRBJ2-5
cdr3_aa: ASSGGFQETQY

clone_size: -
v_call: TRBV6-1
j_call: TRBJ2-2
cdr3_aa: ATLWDPRGELF

clone_size: -
v_call: TRBV6-5
j_call: TRBJ2-7
cdr3_aa: ASSNSGTGAYEQY

clone_size: few
v_call: TRBV6-5
j_call: TRBJ2-6
cdr3_aa: ASSGTGSGANVLT

clone_size: few
v_call: TRBV7-2
j_call: TRBJ2-3
cdr3_aa: ASRRLASSADTQY

clone_size: -
v_call: TRBV4-2
j_call: TRBJ2-3
cdr3_aa: ASSHSSNGDTDTQY

clone_size: few
v_call: TRBV4-3
j_call: TRBJ2-4
cdr3_aa: ASSQDRGTWIQY

clone_size: few
v_call: TRBV14
j_call: TRBJ2-3
cdr3_aa: ASSQEEAIRTDTQY

clone_size: -
v_call: TRBV7-4
j_call: TRBJ1-1
cdr3_aa: ASSFDGVSTEAF

clone_size: few
v_call: TRBV24-1
j_call: TRBJ2-3
cdr3_aa: ATSDLTEGTDTQY

clone_size: many
v_call: TRBV7-2
j_call: TRBJ2-7
cdr3_aa: ASSPGTSGAYEQY

clone_size: many
v_call: TRBV7-8
j_call: TRBJ2-5
cdr3_aa: ASSWNRNLYQETQY

clone_size: few
v_call: TRBV2
j_call: TRBJ1-5
cdr3_aa: ASSQDRTQPQH

clone_size: -
v_call: TRBV7-2
j_call: TRBJ2-1
cdr3_aa: ASTLGASGPNEQF

clone_size: few
v_call: TRBV7-9
j_call: TRBJ2-3
cdr3_aa: ASSARGGPDTQY

clone_size: once
v_call: TRBV2
j_call: TRBJ2-1
cdr3_aa: ASSVWGPTYNEQF

clone_size: few
v_call: TRBV12-3/TRBV12-4
j_call: TRBJ2-7
cdr3_aa: AAGDGPYEQY

clone_size: many
v_call: TRBV7-2
j_call: TRBJ2-5
cdr3_aa: ASSLARGEETQY

clone_size: -
v_call: TRBV6-1
j_call: TRBJ2-3
cdr3_aa: ASSEPRMSTDTQY